This T cell receptor (beta chain) emerged from a study of T cells in Graves' hyperthyroidism and ophthalmopathy. V lost 7 bases and J lost 0, with 10 bases in between. Germline CDR1 MNHEY, CDR2 SMNVEV (reference sequence). There are 14 residues in the CDR3. Study results and limitations: In simple terms, a model built on 13 V-J features told ophthalmopathy apart from stable hyperthyroidism.

It was RNA transcripts that yielded the amplified TCR beta CDR3 regions. Carried out on the TCR CDR3, a first-round RT-PCR used the HTBI primer set. TCRdb re-called the multiplex PCR reads through MiXCR, storing one row per CDR3 protein. The table includes 350,000 to 450,000 distinct CDR3 sequences, about a sixth detected once. A few counts support this clonotype. Its antigen is currently unknown. The sequence derives from a woman in her twenties or thirties with Graves' hyperthyroidism that later progressed to Graves' ophthalmopathy. The V and J genes are TRBV27 and TRBJ2-1; D unresolved. Source material: blood. As DNA, the CDR3 is TGTGCCAGCATGTTGGGGTACTCCTACAATGAGCAGTTCTTC. This gives the protein CASMLGYSYNEQFF.